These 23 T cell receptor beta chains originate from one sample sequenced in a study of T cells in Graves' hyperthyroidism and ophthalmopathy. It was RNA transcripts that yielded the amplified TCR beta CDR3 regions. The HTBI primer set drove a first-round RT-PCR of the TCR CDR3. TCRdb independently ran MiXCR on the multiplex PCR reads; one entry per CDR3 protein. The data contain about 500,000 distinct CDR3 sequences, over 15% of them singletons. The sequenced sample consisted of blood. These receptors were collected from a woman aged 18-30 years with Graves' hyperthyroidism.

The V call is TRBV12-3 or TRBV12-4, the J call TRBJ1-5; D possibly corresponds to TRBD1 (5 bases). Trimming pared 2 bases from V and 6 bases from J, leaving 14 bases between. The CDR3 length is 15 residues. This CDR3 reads CASSLSLGVGQPQHF. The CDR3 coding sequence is TGTGCCAGCAGTTTATCGTTGGGGGTCGGTCAGCCCCAGCATTTT.

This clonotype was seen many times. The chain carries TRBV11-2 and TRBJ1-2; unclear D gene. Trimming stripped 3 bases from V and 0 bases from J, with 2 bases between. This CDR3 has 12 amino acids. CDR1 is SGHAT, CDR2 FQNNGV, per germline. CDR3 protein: CASSFTNYGYTF. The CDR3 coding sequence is TGTGCCAGCAGCTTCACTAACTATGGCTACACCTTC.

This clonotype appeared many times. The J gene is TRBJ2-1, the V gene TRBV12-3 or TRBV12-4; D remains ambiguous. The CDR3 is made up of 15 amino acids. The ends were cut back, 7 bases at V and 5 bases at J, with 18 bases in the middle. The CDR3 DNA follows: TGTGCCAGCACCGCAGATGGAAACCGGGACAATGAGCAGTTCTTC. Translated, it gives CASTADGNRDNEQFF.

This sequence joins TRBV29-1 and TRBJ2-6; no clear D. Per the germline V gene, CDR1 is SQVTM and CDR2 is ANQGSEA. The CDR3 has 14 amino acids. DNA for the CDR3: TGCATCGTAGTAAGGGCCGACGGGGCCAACGTCCTGACTTTC. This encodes CIVVRADGANVLTF.

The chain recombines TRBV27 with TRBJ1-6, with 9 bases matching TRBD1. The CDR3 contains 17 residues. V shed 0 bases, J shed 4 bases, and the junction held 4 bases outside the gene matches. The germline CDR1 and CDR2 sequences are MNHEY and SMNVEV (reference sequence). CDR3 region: CASSLSGTGRYNSPLHF. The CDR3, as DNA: TGTGCCAGCAGTTTATCCGGGACAGGGAGATATAATTCACCCCTCCACTTT.

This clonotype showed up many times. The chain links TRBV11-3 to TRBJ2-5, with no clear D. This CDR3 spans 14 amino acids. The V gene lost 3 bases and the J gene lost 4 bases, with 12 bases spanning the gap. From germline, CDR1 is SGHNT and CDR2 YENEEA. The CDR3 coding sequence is TGTGCCAGCAGCTTGGACCTGAGGCGAGAGACCCAGTACTTC. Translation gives CASSLDLRRETQYF.

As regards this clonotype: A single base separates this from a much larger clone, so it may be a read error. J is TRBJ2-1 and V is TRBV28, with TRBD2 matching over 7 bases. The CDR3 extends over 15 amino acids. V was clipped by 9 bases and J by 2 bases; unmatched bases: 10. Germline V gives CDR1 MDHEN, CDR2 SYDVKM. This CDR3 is CASLGGSGPYNEQFF. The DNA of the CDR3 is TGTGCCAGTTTGGGAGGGAGTGGCCCCTACAATGAGCAGTTCTTC.

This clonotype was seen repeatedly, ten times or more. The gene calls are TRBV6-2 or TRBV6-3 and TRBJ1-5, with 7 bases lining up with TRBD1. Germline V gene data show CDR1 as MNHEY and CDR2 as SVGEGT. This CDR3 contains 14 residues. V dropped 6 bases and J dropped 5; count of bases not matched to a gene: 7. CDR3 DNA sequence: TGTGCCAGCAGAGGACAGGCGAGGGATCAGCCCCAGCATTTT. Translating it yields CASRGQARDQPQHF.

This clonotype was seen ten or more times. The CDR3 nucleotides are TGTGCCAGCAGCCTTCGCCTCGAGGGATGGACAGATACGCAGTATTTT. Amino acid sequence: CASSLRLEGWTDTQYF. This chain connects TRBV7-8 to TRBJ2-3; possibly TRBD2 for D (5 bases). The length of the CDR3 is 16 residues. Trimming took off 5 bases at V and 3 bases at J, with 18 bases between the two ends. Germline V gene lookup returns CDR1 SGHVS and CDR2 FQNEAQ.

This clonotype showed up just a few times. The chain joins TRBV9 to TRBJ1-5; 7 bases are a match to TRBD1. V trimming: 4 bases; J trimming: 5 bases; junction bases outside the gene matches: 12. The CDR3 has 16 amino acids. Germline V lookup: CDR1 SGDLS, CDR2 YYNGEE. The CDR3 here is CASSSRDREDDQPQHF. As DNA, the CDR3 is TGTGCCAGCAGCTCCCGAGACAGGGAGGACGATCAGCCCCAGCATTTT.

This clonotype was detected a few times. The DNA of the CDR3 is TGTGCCTGGAGGATGACAGGGGGCTTCGTCCACACTGAAGCTTTCTTT. Its translation is CAWRMTGGFVHTEAFF. The J gene is TRBJ1-1, the V gene TRBV30; the match to TRBD1 covers 10 bases. V trimming: 3 bases; J trimming: 3 bases; junction bases outside the gene matches: 10. The CDR3 is 16 amino acids. Germline-derived CDR1 and CDR2 are GTSNPN and SVGIG (reference sequence).

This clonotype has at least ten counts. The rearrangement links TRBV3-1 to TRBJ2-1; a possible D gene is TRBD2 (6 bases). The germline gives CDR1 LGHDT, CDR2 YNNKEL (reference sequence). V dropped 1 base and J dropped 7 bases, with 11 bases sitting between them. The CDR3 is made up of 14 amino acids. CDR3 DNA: TGTGCCAGCAGCCAAGTAGGGAGGAGAAATGAGCAGTTCTTC. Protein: CASSQVGRRNEQFF.

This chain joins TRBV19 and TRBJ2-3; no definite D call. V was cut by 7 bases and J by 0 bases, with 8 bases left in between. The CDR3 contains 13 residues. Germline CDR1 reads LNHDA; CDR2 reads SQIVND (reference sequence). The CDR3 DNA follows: TGTGCCAGTAATAAACAGAGCACAGATACGCAGTATTTT. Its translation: CASNKQSTDTQYF.

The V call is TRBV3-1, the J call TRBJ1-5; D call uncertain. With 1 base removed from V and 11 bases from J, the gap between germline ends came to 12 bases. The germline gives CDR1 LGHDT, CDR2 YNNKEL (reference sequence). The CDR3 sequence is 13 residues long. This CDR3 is CASSQGRIGAQHF. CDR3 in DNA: TGTGCCAGCAGCCAAGGTCGAATTGGGGCCCAGCATTTT.

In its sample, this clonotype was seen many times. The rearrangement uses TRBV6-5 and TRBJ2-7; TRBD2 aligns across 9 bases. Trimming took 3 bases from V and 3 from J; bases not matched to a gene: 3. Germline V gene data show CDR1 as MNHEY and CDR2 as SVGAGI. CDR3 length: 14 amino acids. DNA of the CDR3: TGTGCCAGCAGTTATAGCGGGGGTTACTACGAGCAGTACTTC. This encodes CASSYSGGYYEQYF.

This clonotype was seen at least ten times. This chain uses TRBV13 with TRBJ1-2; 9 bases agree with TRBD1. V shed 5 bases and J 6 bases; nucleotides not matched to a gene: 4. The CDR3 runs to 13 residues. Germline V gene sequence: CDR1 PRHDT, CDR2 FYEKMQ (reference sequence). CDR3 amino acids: CASSARTGDGYTF. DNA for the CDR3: TGTGCCAGCAGCGCCCGGACAGGGGATGGCTACACCTTC.

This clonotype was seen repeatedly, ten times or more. CDR3 coding DNA: TGTGCCAGCAGCTTGGGAGGACTCCTCACCTACGAGCAGTACTTC. Protein: CASSLGGLLTYEQYF. The chain recombines TRBV5-6 with TRBJ2-7, with D maybe TRBD2 (5 bases). Germline V CDR1 and CDR2: SGHDT, YYEEEE. Trimming removed 0 bases from V and 2 bases from J, with 12 bases in between. The CDR3 extends over 15 amino acids.

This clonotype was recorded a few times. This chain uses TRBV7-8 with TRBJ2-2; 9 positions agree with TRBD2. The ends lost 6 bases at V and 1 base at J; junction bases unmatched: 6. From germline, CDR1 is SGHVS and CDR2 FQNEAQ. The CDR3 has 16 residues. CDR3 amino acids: CASRLIAGVNTGELFF. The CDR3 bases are TGTGCCAGCAGACTCATAGCGGGGGTGAACACCGGGGAGCTGTTTTTT.

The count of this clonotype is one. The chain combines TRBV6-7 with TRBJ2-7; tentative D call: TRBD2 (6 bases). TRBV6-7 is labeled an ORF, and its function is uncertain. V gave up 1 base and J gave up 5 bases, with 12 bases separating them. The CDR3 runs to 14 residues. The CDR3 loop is CASSYCPRRDEQYF. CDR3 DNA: TGTGCCAGCAGTTACTGCCCTCGGAGGGACGAGCAGTACTTC.

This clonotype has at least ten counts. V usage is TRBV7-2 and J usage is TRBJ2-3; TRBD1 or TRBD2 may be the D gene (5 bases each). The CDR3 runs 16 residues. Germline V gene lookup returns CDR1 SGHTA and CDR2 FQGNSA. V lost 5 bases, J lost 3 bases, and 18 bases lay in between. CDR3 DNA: TGTGCCAGCAGCCCGGGACCACGTGGGTTGACAGATACGCAGTATTTT. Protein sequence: CASSPGPRGLTDTQYF.

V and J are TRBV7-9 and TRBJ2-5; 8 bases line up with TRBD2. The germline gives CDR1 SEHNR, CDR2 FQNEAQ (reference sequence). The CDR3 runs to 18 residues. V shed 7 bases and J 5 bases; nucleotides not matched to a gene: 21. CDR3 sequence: CASTTITGGTLGGETQYF. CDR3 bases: TGTGCCAGCACCACCATAACGGGAGGGACCCTAGGGGGGGAGACCCAGTACTTC.

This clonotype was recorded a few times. This CDR3 reads CASSLSSWGRARYEQYF. CDR3 sequence (DNA): TGCGCCAGCAGCCTTTCTAGCTGGGGGAGGGCCCGCTACGAGCAGTACTTC. The J gene is TRBJ2-7, the V gene TRBV4-1; 7 positions match TRBD2. Unmatched junction bases numbered 15, after V lost 4 bases and J lost 3 bases. The CDR3 sequence is 17 residues long. Germline values: CDR1 MGHRA, CDR2 YSYEKL.

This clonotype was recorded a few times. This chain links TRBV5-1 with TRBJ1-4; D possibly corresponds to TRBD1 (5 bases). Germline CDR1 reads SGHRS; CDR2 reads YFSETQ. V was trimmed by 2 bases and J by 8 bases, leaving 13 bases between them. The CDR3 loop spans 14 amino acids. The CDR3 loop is CASSFGREAEKLFF. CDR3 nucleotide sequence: TGCGCCAGCAGCTTCGGCAGGGAGGCAGAAAAACTGTTTTTT.